This T cell receptor (beta chain) is drawn from a study of cytomegalovirus exposure and HLA in healthy donors. This CDR3 spans 11 amino acids. V gave up 3 bases and J gave up 10 bases, with 7 bases separating them. The germline V gene encodes CDR1 SGHTA and CDR2 FQGNSA. PCR used 60 Vbeta primers and 13 Jbeta primers. The authors' processing: The count from a later analysis was 79 million or so unique TCR beta chains, 9.5 million to 11 million of them shared. Assay used: immunoSEQ multiplex PCR; TCRdb lists only in-frame clones, some missing. V and J calls and clone size follow that table, whereas D and trimming were derived from the DNA. The profile covers roughly 160,000 clones, with roughly 67% appearing a single time and about 5% taken by the ten largest.

Material for sequencing was PBMCs. This clonotype was obtained from a woman aged 18 to 35 in good health and CMV-seropositive. The chain has TRBV7-2 and TRBJ2-1; D perhaps matches TRBD2 (6 bases). CDR3 sequence: CASSFLAEQFF. In DNA form, the CDR3 reads TGTGCCAGCAGCTTCCTAGCGGAGCAGTTCTTC.